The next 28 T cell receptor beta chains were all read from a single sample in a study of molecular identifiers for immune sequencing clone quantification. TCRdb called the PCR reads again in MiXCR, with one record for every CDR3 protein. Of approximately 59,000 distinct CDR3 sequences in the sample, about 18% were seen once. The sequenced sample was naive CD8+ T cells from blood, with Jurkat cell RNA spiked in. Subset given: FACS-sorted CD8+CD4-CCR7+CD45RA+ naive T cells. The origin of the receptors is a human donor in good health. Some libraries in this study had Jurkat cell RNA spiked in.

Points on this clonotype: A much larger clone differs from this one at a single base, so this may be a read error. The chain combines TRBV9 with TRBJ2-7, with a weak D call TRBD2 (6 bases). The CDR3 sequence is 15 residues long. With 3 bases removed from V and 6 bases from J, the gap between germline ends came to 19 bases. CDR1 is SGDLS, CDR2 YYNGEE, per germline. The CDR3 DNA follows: TGTGCCAGCAGCGCTTTTGCGGGAACCAATGGCGAGCAGTACTTC. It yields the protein CASSAFAGTNGEQYF.

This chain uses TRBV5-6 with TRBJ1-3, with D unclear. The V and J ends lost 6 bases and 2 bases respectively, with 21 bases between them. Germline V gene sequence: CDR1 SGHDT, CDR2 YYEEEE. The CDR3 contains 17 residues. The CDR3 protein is CASNPPGSSDAGNTIYF. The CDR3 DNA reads TGTGCCAGCAACCCCCCCGGAAGCTCGGACGCTGGAAACACCATATATTTT.

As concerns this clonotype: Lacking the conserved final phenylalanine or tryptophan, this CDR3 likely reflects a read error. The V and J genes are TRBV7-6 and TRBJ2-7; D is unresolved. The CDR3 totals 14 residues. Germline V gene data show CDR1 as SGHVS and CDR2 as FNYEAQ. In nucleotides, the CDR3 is TGTGCCAGCTGCGCAAGCGACACCACCTACGTGCAGTACTCC. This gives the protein CASCASDTTYVQYS.

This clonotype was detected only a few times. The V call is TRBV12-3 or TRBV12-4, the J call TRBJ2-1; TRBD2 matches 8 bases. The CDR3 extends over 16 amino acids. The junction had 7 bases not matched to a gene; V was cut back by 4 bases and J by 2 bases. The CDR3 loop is CASSSKTSGAYNEQFF. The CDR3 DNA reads TGTGCCAGCAGTTCCAAAACTAGCGGAGCCTACAATGAGCAGTTCTTC.

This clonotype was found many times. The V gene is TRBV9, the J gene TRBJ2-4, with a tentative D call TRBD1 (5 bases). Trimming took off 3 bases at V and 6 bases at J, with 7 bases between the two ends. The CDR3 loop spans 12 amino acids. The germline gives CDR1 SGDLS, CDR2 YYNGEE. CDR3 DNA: TGTGCCAGCAGCGGGGGCCGAAACATTCAGTACTTC. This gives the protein CASSGGRNIQYF.

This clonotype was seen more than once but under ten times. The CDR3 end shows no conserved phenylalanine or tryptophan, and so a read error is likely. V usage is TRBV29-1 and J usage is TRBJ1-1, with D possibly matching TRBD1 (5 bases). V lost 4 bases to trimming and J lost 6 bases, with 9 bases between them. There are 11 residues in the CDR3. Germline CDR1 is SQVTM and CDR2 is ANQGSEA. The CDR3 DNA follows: TGCAGCGTTGTGCAGGGCCCTGAAGCTTTCATT. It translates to CSVVQGPEAFI.

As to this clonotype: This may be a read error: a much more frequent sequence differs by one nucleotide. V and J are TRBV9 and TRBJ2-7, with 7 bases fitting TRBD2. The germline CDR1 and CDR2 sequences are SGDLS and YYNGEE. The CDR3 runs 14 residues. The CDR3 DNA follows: TGTGCCGGCAGCGCCGGACCTAGCGGATACGAGCAGTACTTC. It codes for CAGSAGPSGYEQYF. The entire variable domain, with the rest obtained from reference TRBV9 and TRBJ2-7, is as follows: DSGVTQTPKHLITATGQRVTLRCSPRSGDLSVYWYQQSLDQGLQFLIQYYNGEERAKGNILERFSAQQFPDLHSELNLSSLELGDSALYFCAGSAGPSGYEQYFGPGTRLTVT.

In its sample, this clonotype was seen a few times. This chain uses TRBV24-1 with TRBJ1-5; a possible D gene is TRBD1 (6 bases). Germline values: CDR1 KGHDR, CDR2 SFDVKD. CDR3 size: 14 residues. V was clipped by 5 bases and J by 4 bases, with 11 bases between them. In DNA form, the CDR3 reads TGTGCCACCAGTGGGCAGGGGAGGAATCAGCCCCAGCATTTT. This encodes CATSGQGRNQPQHF.

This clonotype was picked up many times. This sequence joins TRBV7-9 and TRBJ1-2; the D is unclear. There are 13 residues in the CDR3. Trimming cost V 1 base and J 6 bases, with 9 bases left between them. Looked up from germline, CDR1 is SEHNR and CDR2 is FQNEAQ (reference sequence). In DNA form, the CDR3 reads TGTGCCAGCAGCTTAGAAGGCCGCAATGGCTACACCTTC. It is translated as CASSLEGRNGYTF.

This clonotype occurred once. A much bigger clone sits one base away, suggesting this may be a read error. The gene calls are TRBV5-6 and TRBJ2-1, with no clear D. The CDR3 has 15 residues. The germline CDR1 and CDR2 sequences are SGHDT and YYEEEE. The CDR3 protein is CASSPTPTEYNVQFF. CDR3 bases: TGTGCCAGCAGCCCCACCCCGACTGAATACAATGTGCAGTTCTTC.

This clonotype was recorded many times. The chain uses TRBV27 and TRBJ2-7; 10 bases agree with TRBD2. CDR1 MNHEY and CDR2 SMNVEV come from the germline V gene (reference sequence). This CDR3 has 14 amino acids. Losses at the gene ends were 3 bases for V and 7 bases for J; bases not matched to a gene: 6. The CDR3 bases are TGTGCCAGCAGTTTTCTAGCGGGAGATGGAGAGCAGTACTTC. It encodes CASSFLAGDGEQYF.

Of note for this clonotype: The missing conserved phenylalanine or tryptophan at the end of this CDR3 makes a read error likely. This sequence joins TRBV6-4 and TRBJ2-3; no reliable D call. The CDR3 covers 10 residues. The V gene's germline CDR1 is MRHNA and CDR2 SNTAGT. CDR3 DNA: TGTGACGAGTACCCAGATACGCAGTATCTT. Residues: CDEYPDTQYL.

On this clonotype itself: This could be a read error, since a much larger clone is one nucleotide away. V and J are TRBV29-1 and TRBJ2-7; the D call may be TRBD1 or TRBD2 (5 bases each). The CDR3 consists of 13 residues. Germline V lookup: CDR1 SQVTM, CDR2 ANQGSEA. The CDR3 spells CSVLLGVSYERYF. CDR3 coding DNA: TGCAGCGTTTTATTGGGGGTTTCCTACGAGCGGTACTTC.

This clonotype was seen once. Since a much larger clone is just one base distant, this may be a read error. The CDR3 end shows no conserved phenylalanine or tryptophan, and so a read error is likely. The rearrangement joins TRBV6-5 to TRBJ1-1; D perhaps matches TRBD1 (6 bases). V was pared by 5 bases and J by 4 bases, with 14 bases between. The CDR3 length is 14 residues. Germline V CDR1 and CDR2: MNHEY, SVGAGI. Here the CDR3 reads CASSHKWGLTEAFL. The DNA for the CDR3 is TGTGCCAGCAGTCACAAATGGGGGCTCACTGAAGCTTTCCTT.

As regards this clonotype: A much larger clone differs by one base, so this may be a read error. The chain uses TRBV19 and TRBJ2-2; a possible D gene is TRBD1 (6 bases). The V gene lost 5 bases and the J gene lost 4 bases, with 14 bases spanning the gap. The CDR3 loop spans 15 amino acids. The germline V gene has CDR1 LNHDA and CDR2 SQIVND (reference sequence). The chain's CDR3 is CASSGGRLTTGELFF. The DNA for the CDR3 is TGTGCCAGTAGTGGGGGCCGACTCACCACCGGGGAGCTGTTTTTT.

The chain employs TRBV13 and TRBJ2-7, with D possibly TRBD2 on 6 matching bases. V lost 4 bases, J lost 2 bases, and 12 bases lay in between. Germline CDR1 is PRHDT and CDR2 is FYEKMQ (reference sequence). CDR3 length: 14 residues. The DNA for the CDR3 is TGTGCCAGCAGCTACGGGAGCAGCCCCTACGAGCAGTACTTC. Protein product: CASSYGSSPYEQYF.

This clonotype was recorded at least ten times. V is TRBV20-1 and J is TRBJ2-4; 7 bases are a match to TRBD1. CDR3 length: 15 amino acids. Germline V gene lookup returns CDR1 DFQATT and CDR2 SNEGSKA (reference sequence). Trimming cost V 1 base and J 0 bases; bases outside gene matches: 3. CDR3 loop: CSARGQGLAKNIQYF. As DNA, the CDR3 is TGCAGTGCTAGAGGACAGGGTCTAGCCAAAAACATTCAGTACTTC.

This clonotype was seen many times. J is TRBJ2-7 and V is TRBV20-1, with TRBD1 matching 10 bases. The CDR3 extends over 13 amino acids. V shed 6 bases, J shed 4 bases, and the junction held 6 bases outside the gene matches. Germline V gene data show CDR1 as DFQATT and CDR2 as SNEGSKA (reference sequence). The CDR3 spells CSATRDRGYEQYF. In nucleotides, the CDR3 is TGCAGTGCAACCCGGGACAGGGGTTACGAGCAGTACTTC.

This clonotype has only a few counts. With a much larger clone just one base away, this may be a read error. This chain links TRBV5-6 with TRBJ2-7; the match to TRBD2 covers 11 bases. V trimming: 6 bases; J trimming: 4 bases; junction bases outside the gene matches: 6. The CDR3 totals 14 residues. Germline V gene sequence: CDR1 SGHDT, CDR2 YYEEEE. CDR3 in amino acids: CASKIAGGIYEQYF. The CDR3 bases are TGTGCCAGCAAAATAGCGGGAGGGATATACGAGCAGTACTTC.

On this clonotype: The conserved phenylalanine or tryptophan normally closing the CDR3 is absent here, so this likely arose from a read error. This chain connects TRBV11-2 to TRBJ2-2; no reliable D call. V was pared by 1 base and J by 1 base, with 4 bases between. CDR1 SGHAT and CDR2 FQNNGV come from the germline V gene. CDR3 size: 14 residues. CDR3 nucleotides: TGTGCCAGCAGCTTAGGGGTGAACACCGGGGAGCTGTTTTCT. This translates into CASSLGVNTGELFS.

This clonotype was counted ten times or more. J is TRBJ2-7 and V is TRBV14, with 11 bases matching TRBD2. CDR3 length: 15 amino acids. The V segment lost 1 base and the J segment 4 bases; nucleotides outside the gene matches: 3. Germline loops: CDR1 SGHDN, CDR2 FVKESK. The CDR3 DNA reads TGTGCCAGCAGCCAAGCACTAGCGGGAGTGTACGAGCAGTACTTC. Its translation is CASSQALAGVYEQYF.

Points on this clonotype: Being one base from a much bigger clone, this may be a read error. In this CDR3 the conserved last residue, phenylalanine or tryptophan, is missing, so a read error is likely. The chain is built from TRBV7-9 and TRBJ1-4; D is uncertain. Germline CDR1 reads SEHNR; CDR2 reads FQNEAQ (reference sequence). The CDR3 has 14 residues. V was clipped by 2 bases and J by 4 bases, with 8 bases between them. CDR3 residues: CASSLLEVNEKLFL. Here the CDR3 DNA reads TGTGCCAGCAGCTTATTGGAAGTTAATGAAAAACTGTTTTTA.

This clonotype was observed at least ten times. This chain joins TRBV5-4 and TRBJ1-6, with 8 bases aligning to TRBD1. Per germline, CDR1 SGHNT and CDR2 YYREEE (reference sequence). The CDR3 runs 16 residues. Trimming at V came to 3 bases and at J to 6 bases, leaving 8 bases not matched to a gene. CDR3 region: CASSSSTGAINSPLHF. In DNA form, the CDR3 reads TGTGCCAGCAGCTCTTCGACAGGGGCGATTAATTCACCCCTCCACTTT.

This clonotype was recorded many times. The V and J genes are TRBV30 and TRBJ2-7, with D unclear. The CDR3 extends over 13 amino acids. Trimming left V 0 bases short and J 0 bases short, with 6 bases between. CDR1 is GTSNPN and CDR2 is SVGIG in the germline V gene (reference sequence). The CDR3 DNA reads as TGTGCCTGGAGTGTTGCCAGCTCCTACGAGCAGTACTTC. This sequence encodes CAWSVASSYEQYF.

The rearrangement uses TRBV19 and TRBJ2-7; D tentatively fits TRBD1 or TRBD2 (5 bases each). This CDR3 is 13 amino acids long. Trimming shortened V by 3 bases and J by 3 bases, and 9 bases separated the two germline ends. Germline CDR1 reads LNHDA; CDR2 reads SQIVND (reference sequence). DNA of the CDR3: TGTGCCAGTAGTATCAGGGACGGCTACGAGCAGTACTTC. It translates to CASSIRDGYEQYF.

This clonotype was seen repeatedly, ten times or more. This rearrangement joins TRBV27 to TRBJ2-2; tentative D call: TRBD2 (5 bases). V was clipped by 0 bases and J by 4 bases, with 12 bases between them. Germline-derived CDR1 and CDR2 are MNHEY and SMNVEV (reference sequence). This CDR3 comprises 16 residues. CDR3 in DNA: TGTGCCAGCAGTTTATCCCACGGACTCTTCACCGGGGAGCTGTTTTTT. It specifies CASSLSHGLFTGELFF.

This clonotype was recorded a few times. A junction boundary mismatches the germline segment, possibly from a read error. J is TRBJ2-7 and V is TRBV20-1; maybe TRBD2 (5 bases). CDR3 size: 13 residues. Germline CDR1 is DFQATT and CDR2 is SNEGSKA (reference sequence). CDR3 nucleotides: TGCAGTGCTAGACCAGACGGGAACTACGGGCAGTACTTC. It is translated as CSARPDGNYGQYF.

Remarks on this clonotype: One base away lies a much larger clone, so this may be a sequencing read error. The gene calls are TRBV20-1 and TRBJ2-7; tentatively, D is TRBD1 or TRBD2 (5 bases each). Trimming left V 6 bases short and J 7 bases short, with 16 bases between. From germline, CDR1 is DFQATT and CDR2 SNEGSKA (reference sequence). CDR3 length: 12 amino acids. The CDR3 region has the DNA TGCAGTGCCGGACCAGGGTCGGGGGAGCAGTACTTC. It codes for CSAGPGSGEQYF.